The clone carrying this TCR beta chain was seen more than once but under ten times. The antigen remains undetermined. Only in-frame clones appear in the TCRdb table, and some are missing; sequencing was by immunoSEQ multiplex PCR. The table shows about 3,700 clones, with 65% to 70% occurring only once. The record originates from a study of T cells in tumors after PD-1 blockade. Overall study: Mean per tumor sample: 25,000 to 30,000 templates (about 550-99,264), 6,000 to 7,500 unique clonotypes. Whole-study results and caveats: Clonal replacement appeared only between pre- and post-treatment samples. After therapy, most expanded exhausted CD8+ clones were absent pre-treatment, suggesting clonal replacement.

Site-matched primary tumor biopsies were taken before and after PD-1 blockade. The V gene's germline CDR1 is SGHTA and CDR2 FQGTGA. The CDR3 sequence is 15 residues long. Between the trimmed V and J ends, which lost 5 bases and 2 bases, there was a span of 12 bases. Source: tumor tissue, taken before anti-PD-1 treatment. V is TRBV7-3 and J is TRBJ2-2; D may be TRBD2 (5 bases). The receptor was derived from a human donor with basal cell carcinoma. The DNA of the CDR3 is TGTGCCAGCAGCATGGCTCCGGGAAACACCGGGGAGCTGTTTTTT. Translation gives CASSMAPGNTGELFF. Together with reference TRBV7-3 and TRBJ2-2, the CDR3 gives the full variable domain: GAGVSQTPSNKVTEKGKYVELRCDPISGHTALYWYRQSLGQGPEFLIYFQGTGAADDSGLPNDRFFAVRPEGSVSTLKIQRTERGDSAVYLCASSMAPGNTGELFFGEGSRLTVL.